A single sample is the source of the 6 T cell receptor beta chains below, sequenced in a study of blood T cells in healthy people across ages. A second PCR, run for about 6 to 11 cycles, used a sample-barcoded 5' primer plus a J-beta primer mix. TCRdb redid the calling of the 5' RACE reads with MiXCR, one entry per CDR3 protein. Here the sample spans around 1.5 million distinct CDR3 sequences, roughly 60% being singletons. Sequencing used blood. These receptors were obtained from a man aged 18 to 35 in good health.

Details on this clonotype: At one end, the junction sequence differs from germline, possibly due to a read error. This chain joins TRBV20-1 and TRBJ2-6; D possibly matches TRBD1 or TRBD2 (5 bases each). The CDR3 loop spans 14 amino acids. Germline V gives CDR1 DFQATT, CDR2 SNEGSKA (reference sequence). The CDR3 is CSASKGLGANVPTF. DNA of the CDR3: TGCAGTGCTAGCAAAGGGCTCGGGGCCAACGTCCCGACTTTC.

The chain joins TRBV28 to TRBJ2-1, with 7 bases matching TRBD1. The CDR3 is 13 residues long. The J segment lost 8 bases and the V segment lost 8 bases, leaving 9 bases of the junction unmatched. Germline CDR1 and CDR2: MDHEN and SYDVKM. CDR3 amino acids: CASVLRGGDEQFF. In nucleotides, the CDR3 is TGTGCCAGCGTGTTAAGAGGGGGCGATGAGCAGTTCTTC.

The chain recombines TRBV4-2 with TRBJ2-1; D gene ambiguous. The germline V and J ends were trimmed by 0 bases and 10 bases, with 13 bases remaining between them. Germline V gene lookup returns CDR1 LGHNA and CDR2 YNFKEQ. The CDR3 has 14 amino acids. CDR3 amino acids: CASSQDRTTYEQFF. CDR3 bases: TGTGCCAGCAGCCAAGATCGAACTACCTACGAGCAGTTCTTC.

This clonotype was recorded at least ten times. The V call is TRBV20-1, the J call TRBJ2-7; TRBD2 matches at 14 bases. V was clipped by 5 bases and J by 3 bases; unmatched bases: 18. This CDR3 region has 19 residues. In germline, CDR1 is DFQATT, CDR2 SNEGSKA (reference sequence). The CDR3 is CSAADPGLAGVLASYEQYF. CDR3 sequence (DNA): TGCAGTGCTGCTGATCCGGGACTAGCGGGAGTTCTAGCCAGCTACGAGCAGTACTTC.

The CDR3 reads CSARDMVNYEQYF. The CDR3 DNA reads as TGCAGTGCTAGAGATATGGTGAACTACGAGCAGTACTTC. The chain couples TRBV20-1 to TRBJ2-5; no reliable D call. Judging by the DNA end, TRBJ2-7 fits better; the J call may be wrong. The germline V gene has CDR1 DFQATT and CDR2 SNEGSKA (reference sequence). This CDR3 spans 13 amino acids.

The chain employs TRBV6-5 and TRBJ2-7; D is ambiguous. TRBJ2-5 explains the end of the DNA better; the J call may be wrong. Germline V gene lookup returns CDR1 MNHEY and CDR2 SVGAGI. CDR3 length equals 15 residues. CDR3 sequence: CASSYSIFPLETQYF. DNA of the CDR3: TGTGCCAGCAGTTACTCGATCTTCCCTTTAGAGACCCAGTACTTC.